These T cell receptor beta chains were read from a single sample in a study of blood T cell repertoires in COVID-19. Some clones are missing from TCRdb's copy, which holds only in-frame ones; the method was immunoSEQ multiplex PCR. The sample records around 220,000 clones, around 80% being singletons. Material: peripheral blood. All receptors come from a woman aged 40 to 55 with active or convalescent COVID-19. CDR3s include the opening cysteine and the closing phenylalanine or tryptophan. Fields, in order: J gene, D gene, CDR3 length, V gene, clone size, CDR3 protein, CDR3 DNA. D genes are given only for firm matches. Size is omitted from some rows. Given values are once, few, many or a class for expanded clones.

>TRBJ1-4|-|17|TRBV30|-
CAWSPLLVRGNNEKLFF
TGTGCCTGGAGCCCTCTCCTGGTGCGGGGAAATAATGAAAAACTGTTTTTT
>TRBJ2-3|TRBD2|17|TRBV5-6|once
CASSRTSGGWSTDTQYF
TGTGCCAGCAGCCGGACTAGCGGGGGGTGGAGCACAGATACGCAGTATTTT
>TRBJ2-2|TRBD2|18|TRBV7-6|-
CASSSPSGGFSNTGELFF
TGTGCCAGCAGCTCCCCGAGCGGGGGGTTTTCGAACACCGGGGAGCTGTTTTTT
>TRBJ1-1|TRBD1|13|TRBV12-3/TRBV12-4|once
CASTRQGNTKAFF
TGTGCCAGCACTCGACAGGGGAACACTAAAGCTTTCTTT
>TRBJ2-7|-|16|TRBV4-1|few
CASSHSPTVASYEQYF
TGCGCCAGCAGCCATTCTCCGACAGTAGCCTCCTACGAGCAGTACTTC
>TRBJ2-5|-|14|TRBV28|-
CASSSYSLRGTQYF
TGTGCCAGCAGCTCTTATTCCCTCCGAGGGACCCAGTACTTC
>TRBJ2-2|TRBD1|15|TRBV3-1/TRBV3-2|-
CASSPWTGGAGELFF
TGTGCCAGCAGCCCGTGGACAGGGGGGGCCGGGGAGCTGTTTTTT
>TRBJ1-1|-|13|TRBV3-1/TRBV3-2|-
CASSQDSSLEAFF
TGTGCCAGCAGCCAAGATTCCAGTCTTGAAGCTTTCTTT
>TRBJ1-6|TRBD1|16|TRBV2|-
CASSELKGRGNPSLHF
TGTGCCAGCAGTGAGCTGAAAGGCAGGGGGAACCCCTCCCTCCACTTT
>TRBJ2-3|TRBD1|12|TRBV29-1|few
CSVGQGGDTQYF
TGCAGCGTTGGACAGGGGGGAGATACGCAGTATTTT
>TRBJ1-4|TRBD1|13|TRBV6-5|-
CASRPTGGEKLFF
TGTGCCAGCAGACCTACAGGGGGAGAAAAACTGTTTTTT
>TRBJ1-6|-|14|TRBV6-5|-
CASRLSRASSPLHF
TGTGCCAGCAGACTGTCCAGGGCGAGTTCACCCCTCCACTTT
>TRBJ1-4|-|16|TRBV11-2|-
CASSLLGGATNEKLFF
TGTGCCAGCAGCTTACTGGGGGGTGCAACTAATGAAAAACTGTTTTTT
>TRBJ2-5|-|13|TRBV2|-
CASSEQGIETQYF
TGTGCCAGCAGTGAACAGGGGATTGAGACCCAGTACTTC
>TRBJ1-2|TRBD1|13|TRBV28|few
CASGGTALYGYTF
TGTGCCAGCGGTGGGACAGCCCTCTATGGCTACACCTTC
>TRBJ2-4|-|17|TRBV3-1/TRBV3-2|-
CASSQFSQFGVKNIQYF
TGTGCCAGCAGCCAATTCTCTCAATTCGGGGTCAAAAACATTCAGTACTTC
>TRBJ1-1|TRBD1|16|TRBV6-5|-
CASSYGQGAMNTEAFF
TGTGCCAGCAGTTACGGACAGGGGGCGATGAACACTGAAGCTTTCTTT
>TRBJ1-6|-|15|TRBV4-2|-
CASSQETGGGSPLHF
TGTGCCAGCAGCCAAGAGACGGGAGGTGGGTCACCCCTCCACTTT
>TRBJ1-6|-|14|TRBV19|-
CASSMEGHNSPLHF
TGTGCCAGTAGTATGGAGGGTCATAATTCACCCCTCCACTTT
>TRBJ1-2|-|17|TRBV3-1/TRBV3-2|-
CASSPPTRPDRGYGYTF
TGTGCCAGCAGCCCCCCGACCCGCCCCGATCGGGGATATGGCTACACCTTC
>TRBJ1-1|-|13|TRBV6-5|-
CASSRVTNTEAFF
TGTGCCAGCAGCCGGGTGACGAACACTGAAGCTTTCTTT
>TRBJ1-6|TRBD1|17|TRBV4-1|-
CASSQLGTGRVNSPLHF
TGCGCCAGCAGCCAACTGGGGACAGGGAGGGTTAATTCACCCCTCCACTTT
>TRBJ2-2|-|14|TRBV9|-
CASSVVGHTGELFF
TGTGCCAGCAGCGTAGTGGGGCACACCGGGGAGCTGTTTTTT
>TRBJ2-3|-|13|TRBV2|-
CASRGGSTDTQYF
TGTGCCAGCCGGGGTGGCAGCACAGATACGCAGTATTTT
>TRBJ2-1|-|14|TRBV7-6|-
CASNLGGTYNEQFF
TGTGCCAGCAACTTAGGGGGGACTTACAATGAGCAGTTCTTC
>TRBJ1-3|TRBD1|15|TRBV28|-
CASSLGDRGGNTIYF
TGTGCCAGCAGTTTAGGGGACAGGGGCGGAAACACCATATATTTT
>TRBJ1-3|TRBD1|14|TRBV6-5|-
CASSPGQALSAIYF
TGTGCCAGCAGTCCGGGACAGGCCCTGAGCGCCATATATTTT
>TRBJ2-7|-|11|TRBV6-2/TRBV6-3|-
CASSLTYEQYF
TGTGCCAGCAGCTTAACCTACGAGCAGTACTTC
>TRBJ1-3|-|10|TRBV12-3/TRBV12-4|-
CASSSGTIYF
TGTGCCAGCAGTTCGGGCACCATATATTTT
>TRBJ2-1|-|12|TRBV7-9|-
CASRRQYNEQFF
TGTGCCAGCAGGCGACAGTACAATGAGCAGTTCTTC
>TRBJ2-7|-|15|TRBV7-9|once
CASSKTEVRRYEQYF
TGTGCCAGCAGCAAAACGGAGGTCCGTAGGTACGAGCAGTACTTC
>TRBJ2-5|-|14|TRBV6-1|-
CASSERARAETQYF
TGTGCCAGCAGTGAAAGGGCGCGGGCAGAGACCCAGTACTTC
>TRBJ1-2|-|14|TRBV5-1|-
CATREGIANYGYTF
TGCGCCACCCGGGAGGGGATAGCTAACTATGGCTACACCTTC
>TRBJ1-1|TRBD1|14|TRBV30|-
CARREDRGPTEAFF
TGTGCCCGGCGCGAGGACAGGGGTCCCACTGAAGCTTTCTTT
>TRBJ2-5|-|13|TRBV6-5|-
CASSRTEQETQYF
TGTGCCAGCAGTAGGACAGAGCAAGAGACCCAGTACTTC
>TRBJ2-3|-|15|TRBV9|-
CASSTTDWSTDTQYF
TGTGCCAGCAGCACCACGGACTGGAGCACAGATACGCAGTATTTT
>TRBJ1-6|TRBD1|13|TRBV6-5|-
CASRVGQDSPLHF
TGTGCCAGCAGGGTGGGACAGGATTCACCCCTCCACTTT
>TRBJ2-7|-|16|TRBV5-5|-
CASSLERDTWTYEQYF
TGTGCCAGCAGCTTGGAAAGGGACACTTGGACCTACGAGCAGTACTTC
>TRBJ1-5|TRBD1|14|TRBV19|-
CASRMTGQNQPQHF
TGTGCCAGTAGGATGACAGGGCAAAATCAGCCCCAGCATTTT
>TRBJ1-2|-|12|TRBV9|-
CASSVPGYGYTF
TGTGCCAGCAGCGTTCCGGGGTATGGCTACACCTTC
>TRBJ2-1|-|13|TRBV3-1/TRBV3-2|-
CASSQERVTEQFF
TGTGCCAGCAGCCAAGAGCGGGTTACTGAGCAGTTCTTC
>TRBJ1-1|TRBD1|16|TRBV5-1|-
CASSKGTGSMNTEAFF
TGCGCCAGCAGCAAAGGGACAGGGTCAATGAACACTGAAGCTTTCTTT
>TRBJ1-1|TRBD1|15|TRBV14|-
CASSQARQGMAEAFF
TGTGCCAGCAGCCAGGCCAGACAGGGAATGGCTGAAGCTTTCTTT
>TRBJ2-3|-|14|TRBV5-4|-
CASSFDRITDTQYF
TGTGCCAGCAGCTTTGACAGGATAACAGATACGCAGTATTTT
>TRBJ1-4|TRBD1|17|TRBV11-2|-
CASSAQRDSLTNEKLFF
TGTGCCAGCAGCGCCCAACGGGACAGCCTAACTAATGAAAAACTGTTTTTT
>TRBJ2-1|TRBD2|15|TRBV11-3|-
CASSARNGRESEQFF
TGTGCCAGCAGCGCCAGAAACGGGAGGGAGAGTGAGCAGTTCTTC
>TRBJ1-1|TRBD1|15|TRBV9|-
CASSGGDRGQTEAFF
TGTGCCAGCAGCGGAGGGGACAGGGGTCAAACTGAAGCTTTCTTT
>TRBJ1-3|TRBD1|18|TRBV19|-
CASSIVGSGTGVGNTIYF
TGTGCCAGTAGTATAGTTGGGTCCGGGACAGGGGTCGGAAACACCATATATTTT
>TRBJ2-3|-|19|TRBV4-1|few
CASSQGTGGVLLLGDTQYF
TGCGCCAGCAGCCAAGGAACAGGGGGGGTTTTACTTTTGGGAGATACGCAGTATTTT
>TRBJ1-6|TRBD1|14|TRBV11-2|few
CASSFGTDNSPLHF
TGTGCCAGCAGCTTCGGGACAGATAATTCACCCCTCCACTTT
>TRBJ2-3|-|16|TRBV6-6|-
CASSYRRDSSTDTQYF
TGTGCCAGCAGTTACAGGCGAGACTCTAGCACAGATACGCAGTATTTT
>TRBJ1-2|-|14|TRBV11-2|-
CASSLDLGGEGYTF
TGTGCCAGCAGCTTAGATCTTGGGGGGGAAGGCTACACCTTC
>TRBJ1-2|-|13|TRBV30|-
CAWIATRRGGYTF
TGTGCCTGGATTGCTACGAGAAGGGGTGGCTACACCTTC
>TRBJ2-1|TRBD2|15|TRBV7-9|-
CASSSRGGGANEQFF
TGTGCCAGCAGCTCGCGGGGGGGAGGAGCCAATGAGCAGTTCTTC
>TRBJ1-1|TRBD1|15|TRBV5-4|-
CASSPTPQGAPEAFF
TGTGCCAGCAGCCCAACACCACAGGGGGCGCCTGAAGCTTTCTTT
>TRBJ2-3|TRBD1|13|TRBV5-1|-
CASGRTGTDTQYF
TGCGCCAGCGGGCGGACAGGAACAGATACGCAGTATTTT